The 3 T cell receptor beta chains given below trace back to one sample, sequenced in a study of immune heterogeneity within non-small cell lung tumors. At approximately 570 ng per sample, bulk tumor genomic DNA provided the template. From each primary tumor, several far-apart biopsies were obtained during surgery. Patients with untreated, newly diagnosed non-small cell lung cancer underwent curative surgery. The authors amplified TCR beta CDR3 by multiplex PCR with 32 V and 13 J primers. TCRdb re-derived calls from the multiplex PCR reads in MiXCR, one entry per CDR3 protein. The data show about 5,600 distinct CDR3 sequences, with roughly 18% seen just once and around 4% held by the top ten. Sequencing was done on a sample of lung tumor tissue. The receptor set was obtained from a man in his forties with non-small cell lung cancer.

Points on this clonotype: This CDR3 is missing its conserved last phenylalanine or tryptophan, likely due to a read error. V is TRBV27 and J is TRBJ2-7; D possibly corresponds to TRBD1 (6 bases). Per germline, CDR1 MNHEY and CDR2 SMNVEV (reference sequence). The CDR3 is 17 residues long. Trimming cost V 1 base and J 0 bases, with 16 bases left between them. The CDR3 reads CASSLYVTGTISYEQYL. The CDR3 bases are TGTGCCAGCAGTTTATATGTGACAGGAACGATCTCCTACGAGCAGTACCTC.

Relative to its sample, this clonotype is medium-sized. V and J are TRBV28 and TRBJ2-7, with no clear D. The CDR3 length is 11 residues. CDR1 and CDR2 from the germline V gene are MDHEN and SYDVKM. V dropped 3 bases and J dropped 4 bases, with 4 bases sitting between them. CDR3 coding DNA: TGTGCCAGCAGTTTCGAATACGAGCAGTACTTC. It specifies CASSFEYEQYF.

Comments on this clonotype: This may be a read error, as it is one base from a much larger clone. The chain is built from TRBV10-3 and TRBJ2-1; D is possibly TRBD1 or TRBD2 (5 bases each). CDR1 is ENHRY and CDR2 is SYGVKD in the germline V gene. This CDR3 comprises 16 residues. V dropped 7 bases and J dropped 3 bases, with 19 bases sitting between them. The CDR3 DNA is TGTGCCATCACCAGCCTAGCCTCTCAGGGCTACAATGAGCAGTTCTTC. It encodes CAITSLASQGYNEQFF.